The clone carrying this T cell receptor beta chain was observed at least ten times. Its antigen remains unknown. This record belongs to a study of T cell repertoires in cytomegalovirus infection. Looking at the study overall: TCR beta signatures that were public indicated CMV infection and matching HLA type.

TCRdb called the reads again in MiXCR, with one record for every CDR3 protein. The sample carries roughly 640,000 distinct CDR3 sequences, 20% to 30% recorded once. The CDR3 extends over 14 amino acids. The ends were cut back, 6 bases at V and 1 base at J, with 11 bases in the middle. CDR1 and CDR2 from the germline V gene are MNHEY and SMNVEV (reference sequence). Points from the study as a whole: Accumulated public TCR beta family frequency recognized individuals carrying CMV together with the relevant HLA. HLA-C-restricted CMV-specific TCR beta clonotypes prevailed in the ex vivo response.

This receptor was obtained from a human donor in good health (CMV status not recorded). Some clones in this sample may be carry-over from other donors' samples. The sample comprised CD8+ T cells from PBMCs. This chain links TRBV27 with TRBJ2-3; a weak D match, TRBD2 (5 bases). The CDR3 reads CASRFGVGTDTQYF. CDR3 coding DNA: TGTGCCAGCAGGTTCGGGGTGGGCACAGATACGCAGTATTTT.